This T cell receptor beta chain was captured by sequencing in a study of blood T cell repertoires in COVID-19. Study information: From the United States, Italy and Spain came samples of acute and convalescent COVID-19. PBMCs, B-cell-depleted T cells, or T cells provided the cDNA or gDNA that made up the material.

Measured with immunoSEQ multiplex PCR; TCRdb has only the in-frame clones, and not every one. In the table there are 220,000 or so clones, around 86% of which are singletons. The Seattle patients joined while their infection was active and were tracked longitudinally afterward. In germline, CDR1 is MNHNY, CDR2 SVGAGI (reference sequence). CDR3 size: 12 residues. Input material: peripheral blood. The origin of this receptor is an elderly woman with COVID-19, enrolled during active disease. The rearrangement links TRBV6-6 to TRBJ1-5; D not certain. DNA of the CDR3: TGTGCGGGAGGGCCAGGCAATCAGCCCCAGCATTTT. Its protein product is CAGGPGNQPQHF.